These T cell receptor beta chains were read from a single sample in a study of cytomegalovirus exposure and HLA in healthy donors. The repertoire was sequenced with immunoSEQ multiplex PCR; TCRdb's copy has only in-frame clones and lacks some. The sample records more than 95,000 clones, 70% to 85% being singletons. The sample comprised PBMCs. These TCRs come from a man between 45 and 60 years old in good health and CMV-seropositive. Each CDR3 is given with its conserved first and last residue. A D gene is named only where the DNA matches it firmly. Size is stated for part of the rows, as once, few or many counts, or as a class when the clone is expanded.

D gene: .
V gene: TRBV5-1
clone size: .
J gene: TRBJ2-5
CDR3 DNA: TGCGCCAGCAGCTTGGGGGTAGGAGGGGCCCTGGAGACCCAGTACTTC
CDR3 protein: CASSLGVGGALETQYF

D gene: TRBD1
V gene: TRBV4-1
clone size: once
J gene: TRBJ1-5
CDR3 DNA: TGCGCCAGCAGCCAAGATCGGGACAGAGACAATCAGCCCCAGCATTTT
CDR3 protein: CASSQDRDRDNQPQHF

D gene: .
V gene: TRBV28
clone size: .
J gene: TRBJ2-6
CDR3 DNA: TGTGCCAGCAGTCCGGACAGCTCTGGGGCCAACGTCCTGACTTTC
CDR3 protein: CASSPDSSGANVLTF

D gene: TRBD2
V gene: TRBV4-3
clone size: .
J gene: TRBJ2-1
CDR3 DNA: TGCGCCAGCAGCCTCCAAGCGGGAGCCTCCTACAATGAGCAGTTCTTC
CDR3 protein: CASSLQAGASYNEQFF

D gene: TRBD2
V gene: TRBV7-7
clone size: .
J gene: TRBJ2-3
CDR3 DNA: TGTGCCAGCAGCCAAACTAGCGGGATGACAGATACGCAGTATTTT
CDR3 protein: CASSQTSGMTDTQYF

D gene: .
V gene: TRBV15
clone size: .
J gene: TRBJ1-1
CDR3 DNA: TGTGCCACCAGCAGAGATTATAACCTACAGGAAGCTTTCTTT
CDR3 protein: CATSRDYNLQEAFF

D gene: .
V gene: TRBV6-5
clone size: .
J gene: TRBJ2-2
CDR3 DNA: TGTGCCAGCAATTATCGCCCAGGGGCCGGGGAGCTGTTTTTT
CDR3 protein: CASNYRPGAGELFF

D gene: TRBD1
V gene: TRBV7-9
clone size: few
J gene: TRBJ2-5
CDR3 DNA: TGTGCCAGCAGCTTAGGGGACAGGGGGGCCCAGTACTTC
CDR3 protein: CASSLGDRGAQYF

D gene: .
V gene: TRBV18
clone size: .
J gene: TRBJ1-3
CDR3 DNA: TGTGCCAGCTCACAAGGACAGAGCTCTGGAAACACCATATATTTT
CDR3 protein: CASSQGQSSGNTIYF

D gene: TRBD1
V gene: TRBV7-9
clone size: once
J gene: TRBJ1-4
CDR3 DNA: TGTGCCAGCAGCTACCGACAGGGCCCTAATGAAAAACTGTTTTTT
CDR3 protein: CASSYRQGPNEKLFF

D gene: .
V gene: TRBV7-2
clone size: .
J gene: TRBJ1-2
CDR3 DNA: TGTGCCAGCAGCTTACTCCAGGCGTTGGGCGGCTACACCTTC
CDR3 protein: CASSLLQALGGYTF

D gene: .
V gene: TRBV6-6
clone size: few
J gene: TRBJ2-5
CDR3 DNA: TGTGCCAGCACCGAAACCGGACTCCGCCGAGAGACCCAGTACTTC
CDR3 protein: CASTETGLRRETQYF

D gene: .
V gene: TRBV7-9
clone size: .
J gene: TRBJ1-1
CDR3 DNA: TGTGCCAGCAGCTTATACGCGGACACTGAAGCTTTCTTT
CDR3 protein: CASSLYADTEAFF

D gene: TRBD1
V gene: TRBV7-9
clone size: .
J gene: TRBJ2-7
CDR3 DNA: TGTGCCAGCAGCTCCGGGACAGACGAGCAGTACTTC
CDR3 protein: CASSSGTDEQYF

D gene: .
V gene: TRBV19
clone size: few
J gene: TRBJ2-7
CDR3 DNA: TGTGCCAGTAGTATAGCCCGGGGAGACTACGAGCAGTACTTC
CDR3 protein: CASSIARGDYEQYF

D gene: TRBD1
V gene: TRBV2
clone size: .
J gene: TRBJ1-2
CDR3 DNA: TGTGCCAGCCCACCCCCGGACAGGAGTAATGGCTACACCTTC
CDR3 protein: CASPPPDRSNGYTF

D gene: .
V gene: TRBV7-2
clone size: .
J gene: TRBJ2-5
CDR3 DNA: TGTGCCAGCAGCTCCAACCAGGGCCAAGAGACCCAGTACTTC
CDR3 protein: CASSSNQGQETQYF

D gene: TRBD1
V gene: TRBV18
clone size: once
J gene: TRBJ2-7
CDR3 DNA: TGTGCCAGCTCACCACCGGGACAGGGGCCGAACGAGCAGTACTTC
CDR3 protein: CASSPPGQGPNEQYF

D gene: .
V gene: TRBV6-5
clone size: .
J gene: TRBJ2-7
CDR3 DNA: TGTGCCAGCAGTTACAGTCGGGGTCCCTACGAGCAGTACTTC
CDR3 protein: CASSYSRGPYEQYF

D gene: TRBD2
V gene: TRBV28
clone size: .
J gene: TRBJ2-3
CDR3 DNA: TGTGCCAGCAGTTGGGAGCGGGGGGGAGCAGATACGCAGTATTTT
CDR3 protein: CASSWERGGADTQYF

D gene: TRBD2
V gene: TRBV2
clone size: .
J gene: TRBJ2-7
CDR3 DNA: TGTGCCAGCACCAATAGCGGGAGGGTCTACGAGCAGTACTTC
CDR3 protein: CASTNSGRVYEQYF

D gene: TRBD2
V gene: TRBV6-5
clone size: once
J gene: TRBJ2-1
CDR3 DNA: TGTGCCAGCAGGTCCAGCGGGAGAGGCTACAATGAGCAGTTCTTC
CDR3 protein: CASRSSGRGYNEQFF

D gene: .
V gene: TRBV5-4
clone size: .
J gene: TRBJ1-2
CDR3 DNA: TGTGCCAGCAGCTCCCCTACAGGGTTTAGCCTTCGGTATGGCTACACCTTC
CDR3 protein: CASSSPTGFSLRYGYTF

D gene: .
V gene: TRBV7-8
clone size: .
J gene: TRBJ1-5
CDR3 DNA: TGTGCCAGCAGCTTAGGGGGAGGGAGCCGTAGCAATCAGCCCCAGCATTTT
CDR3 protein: CASSLGGGSRSNQPQHF

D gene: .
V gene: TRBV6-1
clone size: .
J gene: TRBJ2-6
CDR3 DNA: TGTGCCAGCATCTACTCTGGGGCCAACGTCCTGACTTTC
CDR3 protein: CASIYSGANVLTF

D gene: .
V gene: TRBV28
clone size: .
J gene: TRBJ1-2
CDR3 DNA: TGTGCCAGCAGTTCTCGTGGCTACACCTTC
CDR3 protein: CASSSRGYTF

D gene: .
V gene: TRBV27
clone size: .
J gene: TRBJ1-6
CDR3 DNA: TGTGCCAGCAGCACGACGGGAGAAGGATATTCACCCCTCCACTTT
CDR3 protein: CASSTTGEGYSPLHF

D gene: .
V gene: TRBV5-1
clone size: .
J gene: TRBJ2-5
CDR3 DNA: TGCGCCAGCAGCGACAACAGGGGGGGTCAACAAGAGACCCAGTACTTC
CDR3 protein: CASSDNRGGQQETQYF

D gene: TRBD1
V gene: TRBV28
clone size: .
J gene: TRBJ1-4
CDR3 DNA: TGTGCCAGCAGTACCGCGGGACAGGGTGAGGAAAAACTGTTTTTT
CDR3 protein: CASSTAGQGEEKLFF

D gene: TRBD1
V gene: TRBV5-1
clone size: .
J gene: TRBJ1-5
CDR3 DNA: TGCGCCAGCAGCTTACAGGGGGGTAGCAATCAGCCCCAGCATTTT
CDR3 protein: CASSLQGGSNQPQHF

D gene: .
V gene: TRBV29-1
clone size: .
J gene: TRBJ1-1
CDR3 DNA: TGCAGCGTTGAAGGCTGGGCAGGGAGGGCGTTTACTGAAGCTTTCTTT
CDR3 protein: CSVEGWAGRAFTEAFF

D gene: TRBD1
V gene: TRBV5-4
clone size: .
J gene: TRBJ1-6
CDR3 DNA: TGTGCCAGCAGCATAGGACAGGGCTATAATTCACCCCTCCACTTT
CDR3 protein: CASSIGQGYNSPLHF

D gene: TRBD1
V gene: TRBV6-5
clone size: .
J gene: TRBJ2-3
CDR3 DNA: TGTGCCAGCAGGTCACAGGGGATCACAGATACGCAGTATTTT
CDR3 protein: CASRSQGITDTQYF

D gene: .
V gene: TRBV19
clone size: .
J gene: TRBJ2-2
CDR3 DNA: TGTGCCAGTAGTAGGCCCCACAGGGTCGTTGAGACCGGGGAGCTGTTTTTT
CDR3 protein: CASSRPHRVVETGELFF

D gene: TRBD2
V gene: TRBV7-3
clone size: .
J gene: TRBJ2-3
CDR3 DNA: TGTGCCAGCAGCTCGGGACTAGCGGGTACAGATACGCAGTATTTT
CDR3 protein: CASSSGLAGTDTQYF

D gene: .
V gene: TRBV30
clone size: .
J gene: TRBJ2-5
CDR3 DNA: TGTGCCTGGAGTCCCAACTGGGGGGAGCAGTACTTC
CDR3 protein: CAWSPNWGEQYF

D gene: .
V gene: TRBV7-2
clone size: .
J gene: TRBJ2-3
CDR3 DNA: TGTGCCAGCAGCTTAGAAGGGGGGGCATTGAATACGCAGTATTTT
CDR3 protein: CASSLEGGALNTQYF

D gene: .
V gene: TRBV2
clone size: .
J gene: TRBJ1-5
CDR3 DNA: TGTGCCAGCAGTGAGGTAAGGCAGGATCAGCCCCAGCATTTT
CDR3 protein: CASSEVRQDQPQHF

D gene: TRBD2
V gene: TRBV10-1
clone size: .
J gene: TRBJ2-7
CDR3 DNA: TGCGCCAGCAGTTCGGGACTAGCGGGGTCCTGGGGGCAGTACTTC
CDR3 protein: CASSSGLAGSWGQYF

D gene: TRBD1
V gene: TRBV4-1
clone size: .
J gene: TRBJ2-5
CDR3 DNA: TGCGCCAGCAGCCAAGGATATAGAGACAGGGGATATCGGGAGACCCAGTACTTC
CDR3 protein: CASSQGYRDRGYRETQYF

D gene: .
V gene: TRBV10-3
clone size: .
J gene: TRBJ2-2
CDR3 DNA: TGTGCCATCAGCGAGGCAGGGCGAAGCACCGGGGAGCTGTTTTTT
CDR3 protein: CAISEAGRSTGELFF

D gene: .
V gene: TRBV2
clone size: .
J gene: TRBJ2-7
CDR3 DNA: TGTGCCAGCAGCAGAAGTGACAAAAACTCCTACGAGCAGTACTTC
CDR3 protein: CASSRSDKNSYEQYF

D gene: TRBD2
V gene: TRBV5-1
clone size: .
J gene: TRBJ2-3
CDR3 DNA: TGCGCCAGCAGCTCCGGACTAGCGGGAGGGCAAGATACGCAGTATTTT
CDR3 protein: CASSSGLAGGQDTQYF

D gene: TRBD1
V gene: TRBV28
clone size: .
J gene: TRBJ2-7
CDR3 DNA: TGTGCCAGCAACGGACAGGGGACTTCTCGCGAGCAGTACTTC
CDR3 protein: CASNGQGTSREQYF

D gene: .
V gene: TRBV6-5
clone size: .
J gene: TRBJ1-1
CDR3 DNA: TGTGCCAGTCACCTCGGGGGATCCAAAGCTTTCTTT
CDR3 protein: CASHLGGSKAFF

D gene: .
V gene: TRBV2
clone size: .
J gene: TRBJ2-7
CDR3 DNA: TGTGCCAGCAGTCCTTACTACGAGCAGTACTTC
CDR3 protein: CASSPYYEQYF

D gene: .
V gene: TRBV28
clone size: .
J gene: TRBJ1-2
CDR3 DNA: TGTGCCAGCAGTGTAGGACAGTCCCTTGGGTATGGCTACACCTTC
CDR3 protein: CASSVGQSLGYGYTF

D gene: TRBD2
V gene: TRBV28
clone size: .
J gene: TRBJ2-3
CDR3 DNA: TGTGCCAGCAGTCCGGGACTAGCGGGGGGAGATACGCAGTATTTT
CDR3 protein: CASSPGLAGGDTQYF

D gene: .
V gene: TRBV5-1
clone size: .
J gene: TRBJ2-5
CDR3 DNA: TGCGCCAGCAGTAACCCGACACAAGAGACCCAGTACTTC
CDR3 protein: CASSNPTQETQYF

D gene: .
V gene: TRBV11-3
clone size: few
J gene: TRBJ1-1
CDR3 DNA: TGTGCCAGCAGCTTTCAGAGGTACACTGAAGCTTTCTTT
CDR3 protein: CASSFQRYTEAFF

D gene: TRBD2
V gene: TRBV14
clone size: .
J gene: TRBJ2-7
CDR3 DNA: TGTGCCAGCAGCCAGGGACTAGCGGGGGTCGAGCAGTACTTC
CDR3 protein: CASSQGLAGVEQYF

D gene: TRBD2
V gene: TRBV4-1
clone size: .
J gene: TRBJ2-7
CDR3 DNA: TGCGCCAGCAGCCAATATGAGCTAGCGGGGGGTTCCGATTACGAGCAGTACTTC
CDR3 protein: CASSQYELAGGSDYEQYF

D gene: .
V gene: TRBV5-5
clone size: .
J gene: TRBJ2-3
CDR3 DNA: TGTGCCAGCAGCTCTCGCGGGGATTTTAACGCAGATACGCAGTATTTT
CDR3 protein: CASSSRGDFNADTQYF

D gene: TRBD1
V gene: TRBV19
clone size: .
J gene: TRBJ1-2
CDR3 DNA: TGTGCCACCGGGGGACAGGGTTTCGACGGCTACACCTTC
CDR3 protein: CATGGQGFDGYTF

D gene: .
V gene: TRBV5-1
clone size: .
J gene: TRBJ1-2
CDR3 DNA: TGCGCCAGCAGCTTGTCAGAAGGGGCAGAGGGCTACACCTTC
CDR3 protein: CASSLSEGAEGYTF

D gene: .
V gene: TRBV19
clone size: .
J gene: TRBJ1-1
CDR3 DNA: TGTGCCAGTAGTATAGATCCGGGGAGCGCTGAAGCTTTCTTT
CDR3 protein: CASSIDPGSAEAFF

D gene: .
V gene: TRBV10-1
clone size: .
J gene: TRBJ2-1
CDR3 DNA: TGCGCCAGCAGTGACCAGGGGTATGAGCAGTTCTTC
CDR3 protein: CASSDQGYEQFF